This T cell receptor beta chain was obtained from a study of blood T cell repertoires in COVID-19. Enrolled during active infection, Seattle patients were then followed longitudinally. How the authors handled the data: Using reference gene primer amplification, nucleated cell counts were estimated. TCRdb's copy holds only in-frame clones and misses some; the assay was immunoSEQ multiplex PCR. That table is the source of V, J and clone size, and D and trimming were worked out from the DNA. The sample lists some 76,000 clones; around 80% were seen once. The junction had 0 bases not matched to a gene; V was cut back by 2 bases and J by 0 bases. From germline, CDR1 is SGHTA and CDR2 FQGNSA. The CDR3 consists of 15 residues.

The chain couples TRBV7-2 to TRBJ2-1; TRBD2 matches 8 bases. The specimen sequenced was peripheral blood. This sequence originates from a man aged 45 to 65 with COVID-19, enrolled during active disease. The CDR3 nucleotides read TGTGCCAGCAGCTTAAGCGGGGGCTCCTACAATGAGCAGTTCTTC. This translates into CASSLSGGSYNEQFF.